Below, 22 T cell receptor beta chains from the same sample are listed, as sequenced in a study of T-cell reconstitution after alpha-beta-depleted transplantation in children. The authors prepared the TCRbeta library with unique molecular identifiers. TCRdb reanalysed the PCR reads using MiXCR and keeps one entry per CDR3 protein. The sample yields some 300,000 distinct CDR3 sequences, roughly 9.1% seen once. The sample in question was PBMCs, obtained before TCRalphabeta/CD19-depleted stem cell transplant. Receptor source: a boy in the first two years of life with acute myeloid leukemia, due to receive a stem cell transplant.

This clonotype was counted ten times or more. The V call is TRBV5-1, the J call TRBJ2-3, with unresolved D. Germline CDR1 reads SGHRS; CDR2 reads YFSETQ. CDR3 size: 14 residues. Trimming took off 0 bases at V and 2 bases at J, with 7 bases between the two ends. CDR3 sequence: CASSLGHPTDTQYF. The DNA of the CDR3 is TGCGCCAGCAGCTTGGGACATCCCACAGATACGCAGTATTTT.

The table lists this clonotype with many counts. The chain is built from TRBV10-3 and TRBJ1-1; a weak D match, TRBD1 (6 bases). Trimming left V 2 bases short and J 0 bases short, with 13 bases between. This CDR3 has 16 amino acids. CDR1 is ENHRY and CDR2 is SYGVKD in the germline V gene. CDR3 region: CAISELSGQMNTEAFF. The CDR3 bases are TGTGCCATCAGTGAGCTTTCGGGACAAATGAACACTGAAGCTTTCTTT.

V gene TRBV29-1 combines with J gene TRBJ2-1, with D tentatively TRBD2 (6 bases). This CDR3 has 12 amino acids. Trimming took 7 bases from V and 7 from J, leaving 14 bases between them. Germline lookup yields CDR1 SQVTM and CDR2 ANQGSEA. The CDR3 DNA follows: TGCAGCGGCCGGGACTGGCTAAATGAGCAGTTCTTC. Amino acid sequence: CSGRDWLNEQFF.

This clonotype appeared a few times. V and J are TRBV5-1 and TRBJ1-1; D unresolved. Per the germline V gene, CDR1 is SGHRS and CDR2 is YFSETQ. The CDR3 consists of 15 residues. V was pared by 0 bases and J by 5 bases, with 14 bases between. The CDR3: CASSLEAGRGTEAFF. CDR3 nucleotides: TGCGCCAGCAGCTTGGAAGCGGGCAGAGGGACTGAAGCTTTCTTT.

Ten or more counts support this clonotype. The CDR3 sequence: CSARDYLVVHEQYF. CDR3 nucleotides: TGCAGTGCTAGAGATTATTTGGTTGTCCACGAGCAGTACTTC. The rearrangement joins TRBV20-1 to TRBJ2-7; D gene unclear. CDR3 length equals 14 residues. The V gene's germline CDR1 is DFQATT and CDR2 SNEGSKA (reference sequence). The V gene lost 0 bases and the J gene lost 5 bases, with 14 bases spanning the gap.

The sample holds many counts of this clonotype. The rearrangement joins TRBV11-2 to TRBJ2-2, with TRBD1 identical over 8 bases. Germline V gives CDR1 SGHAT, CDR2 FQNNGV. The CDR3 loop spans 16 amino acids. J gave up 0 bases and V 4 bases, and 4 bases lay outside the gene matches. The CDR3, as DNA: TGTGCCAGCAGCTCATCAGGGGGCACGAACACCGGGGAGCTGTTTTTT. Encoded protein: CASSSSGGTNTGELFF.

At least ten counts were recorded for this clonotype. V and J are TRBV20-1 and TRBJ1-4, with D perhaps TRBD1 (5 bases). This CDR3 is built from 16 residues. Germline CDR1 is DFQATT and CDR2 is SNEGSKA (reference sequence). Trimming removed 0 bases from V and 8 bases from J, with 19 bases in between. CDR3 sequence reads: CSARDIRLGVREKLFF. The CDR3 DNA reads as TGCAGTGCTAGAGATATAAGGTTAGGGGTACGGGAAAAACTGTTTTTT.

The sample holds many counts of this clonotype. V gene TRBV20-1 combines with J gene TRBJ2-3; 8 nucleotides align to TRBD2. CDR1 and CDR2 from the germline V gene are DFQATT and SNEGSKA (reference sequence). The CDR3 loop spans 13 amino acids. The V and J ends lost 6 bases and 2 bases, in that order; junction bases with no gene match: 4. The CDR3 here is CSASGGDTDTQYF. The DNA of the CDR3 is TGCAGTGCCTCGGGAGGGGACACAGATACGCAGTATTTT.

This clonotype came up many times. The J gene is TRBJ1-5, the V gene TRBV5-1, with TRBD1 as a possible D gene (5 bases). This CDR3 is built from 14 residues. Trimming took off 0 bases at V and 2 bases at J, with 6 bases between the two ends. Germline CDR1 is SGHRS and CDR2 is YFSETQ. The CDR3 nucleotides read TGCGCCAGCAGCTTGGGGGGGGGCAATCAGCCCCAGCATTTT. This gives the protein CASSLGGGNQPQHF.

This clonotype has a count of ten or more. For the CDR3, the DNA is TGTGCCAGCAGCCAAGATTGGACAGGGGGCGCGACCGGGGAGCTGTTTTTT. Its translation: CASSQDWTGGATGELFF. V and J are TRBV4-2 and TRBJ2-2, with 11 positions matching TRBD1. Germline V CDR1 and CDR2: LGHNA, YNFKEQ. Trimming took 0 bases from V and 5 from J; bases not matched to a gene: 5. CDR3 length: 17 residues.

In this sample, this clonotype turned up once. This may arise from a read error, as a much more abundant clone is one base away. The rearrangement links TRBV7-6 to TRBJ2-5, with D possibly matching TRBD1 (5 bases). The V end lost 0 bases, the J end lost 9 bases, and 20 bases lay between the germline ends. Per germline, CDR1 SGHVS and CDR2 FNYEAQ. There are 16 residues in the CDR3. CDR3 nucleotide sequence: TGTGCCAGCAGCTTAGCGGGGCCACTCCTACTATGGCCCCAGTACTTC. Its translation is CASSLAGPLLLWPQYF.

This clonotype was found a few times. V and J are TRBV7-2 and TRBJ2-7; 13 bases fit TRBD2. The V segment lost 5 bases and the J segment 0 bases; nucleotides outside the gene matches: 4. The CDR3 loop spans 16 amino acids. The germline V gene has CDR1 SGHTA and CDR2 FQGNSA. CDR3 region: CASSRLAGGDSYEQYF. For the CDR3, the DNA is TGTGCCAGCAGCCGACTAGCGGGAGGCGACTCCTACGAGCAGTACTTC.

This clonotype was recorded at least ten times. This sequence joins TRBV5-1 and TRBJ2-1; no firm D call. The V gene lost 1 base and the J gene lost 5 bases, with 7 bases spanning the gap. CDR3 size: 13 residues. Germline CDR1 is SGHRS and CDR2 is YFSETQ. CDR3 coding DNA: TGCGCCAGCAGCTTGTCCCTACACAATGAGCAGTTCTTC. Encoded protein: CASSLSLHNEQFF.

Many counts were recorded for this clonotype. The chain employs TRBV3-1 and TRBJ2-5; D not resolved. Germline loops: CDR1 LGHDT, CDR2 YNNKEL (reference sequence). The CDR3 is made up of 14 amino acids. V was clipped by 0 bases and J by 2 bases, with 7 bases between them. CDR3 nucleotide sequence: TGTGCCAGCAGCCAAGATGATATACAAGAGACCCAGTACTTC. Translation: CASSQDDIQETQYF.

In this sample, this clonotype turned up many times. The rearrangement joins TRBV29-1 to TRBJ2-7; D is unclear. V gave up 4 bases and J gave up 6 bases, with 10 bases separating them. The CDR3 is 11 amino acids. Germline CDR1 reads SQVTM; CDR2 reads ANQGSEA. For the CDR3, the DNA is TGCAGCGTTGGGACCGTTGGCGAGCAGTACTTC. Protein sequence: CSVGTVGEQYF.

The chain joins TRBV12-3 or TRBV12-4 to TRBJ2-5, with 9 bases that match TRBD2. The CDR3 spans 18 residues. V shed 5 bases, J shed 4 bases, and the junction held 17 bases outside the gene matches. The CDR3 is CASSTLIGTSRGTETQYF. In nucleotides, the CDR3 is TGTGCCAGCAGTACTCTTATAGGGACTAGCCGCGGGACAGAGACCCAGTACTTC.

This clonotype was seen more than once but under ten times. The V call is TRBV7-9, the J call TRBJ2-2, with D perhaps matching TRBD1 (6 bases). CDR3 length equals 15 residues. Germline CDR1 reads SEHNR; CDR2 reads FQNEAQ (reference sequence). The ends were cut back, 7 bases at V and 2 bases at J, with 14 bases in the middle. The CDR3, as DNA: TGTGCCAGCAACCCGCCAGGGGATAACACCGGGGAGCTGTTTTTT. It yields the protein CASNPPGDNTGELFF.

The rearrangement uses TRBV18 and TRBJ2-1; D gene uncertain. The V end lost 3 bases, the J end lost 8 bases, and 11 bases lay between the germline ends. This CDR3 has 13 amino acids. Germline CDR1 and CDR2: KGHSH and LQKENI. CDR3 DNA: TGTGCCAGCTCACCGCAGTCTTATGATGAGCAGTTCTTC. This gives the protein CASSPQSYDEQFF.

The chain links TRBV5-1 to TRBJ2-5; a possible D gene is TRBD2 (6 bases). The germline CDR1 and CDR2 sequences are SGHRS and YFSETQ. The ends were cut back, 1 base at V and 3 bases at J, with 16 bases in the middle. The CDR3 length is 16 residues. CDR3 sequence: CASSLRAGGAKETQYF. CDR3 DNA sequence: TGCGCCAGCAGCTTGCGAGCGGGCGGGGCTAAAGAGACCCAGTACTTC.

The gene calls are TRBV27 and TRBJ2-3; the D call may be TRBD1 or TRBD2 (6 bases each). The CDR3 is 16 residues long. Germline CDR1 MNHEY, CDR2 SMNVEV (reference sequence). The germline V and J ends were trimmed by 5 bases and 6 bases, with 21 bases remaining between them. DNA for the CDR3: TGTGCCAGCAGTACCCACTGGGGGGCAGGAGCGGATACGCAGTATTTT. Protein sequence: CASSTHWGAGADTQYF.

This clonotype was recorded at least ten times. This chain joins TRBV7-3 and TRBJ2-1, with 10 bases identical to TRBD2. V dropped 4 bases and J dropped 6; count of bases not matched to a gene: 6. Germline CDR1 is SGHTA and CDR2 is FQGTGA. The CDR3 spans 15 residues. The CDR3 nucleotides read TGTGCCAGCAGCTCATTAGCGGGGGGCATCAATGAGCAGTTCTTC. Translating gives CASSSLAGGINEQFF.

There are many counts of this clonotype. The chain employs TRBV5-4 and TRBJ1-1; 9 nucleotides agree with TRBD1. CDR3 length equals 15 residues. Per the germline V gene, CDR1 is SGHNT and CDR2 is YYREEE (reference sequence). The trim removed 0 bases at V and 3 bases at J, leaving 3 bases unmatched. The DNA of the CDR3 is TGTGCCAGCAGCTTGGTTGGGACAGGGTACACTGAAGCTTTCTTT. Its translation: CASSLVGTGYTEAFF.